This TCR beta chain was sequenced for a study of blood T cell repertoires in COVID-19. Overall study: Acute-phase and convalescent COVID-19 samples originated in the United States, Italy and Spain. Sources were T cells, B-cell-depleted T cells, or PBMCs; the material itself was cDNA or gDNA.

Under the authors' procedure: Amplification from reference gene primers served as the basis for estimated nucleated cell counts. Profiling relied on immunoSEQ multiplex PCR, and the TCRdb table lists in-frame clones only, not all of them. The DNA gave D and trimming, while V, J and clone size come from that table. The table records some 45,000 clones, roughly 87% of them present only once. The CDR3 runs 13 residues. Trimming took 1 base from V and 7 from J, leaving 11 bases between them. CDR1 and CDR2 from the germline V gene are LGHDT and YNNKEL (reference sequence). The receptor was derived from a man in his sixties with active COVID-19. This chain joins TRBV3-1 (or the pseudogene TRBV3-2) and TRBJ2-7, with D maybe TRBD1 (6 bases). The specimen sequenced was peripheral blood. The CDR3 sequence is CASSQVGGGEQYF. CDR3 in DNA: TGTGCCAGCAGCCAAGTAGGGGGTGGAGAGCAGTACTTC.